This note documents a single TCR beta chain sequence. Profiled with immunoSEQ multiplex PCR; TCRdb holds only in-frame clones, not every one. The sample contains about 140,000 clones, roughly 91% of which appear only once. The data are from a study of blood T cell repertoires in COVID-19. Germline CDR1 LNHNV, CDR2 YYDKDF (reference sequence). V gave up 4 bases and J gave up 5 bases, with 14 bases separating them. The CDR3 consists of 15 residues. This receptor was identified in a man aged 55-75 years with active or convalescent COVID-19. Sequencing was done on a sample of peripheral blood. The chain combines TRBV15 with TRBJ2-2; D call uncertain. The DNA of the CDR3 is TGTGCCACCAGCAACTACAAAGGTGGGACCGGGGAGCTGTTTTTT. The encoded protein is CATSNYKGGTGELFF. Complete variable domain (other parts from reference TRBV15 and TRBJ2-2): DAMVIQNPRYQVTQFGKPVTLSCSQTLNHNVMYWYQQKSSQAPKLLFHYYDKDFNNEADTPDNFQSRRPNTSFCFLDIRSPGLGDTAMYLCATSNYKGGTGELFFGEGSRLTVL.